Presented here are 6 T cell receptor beta chains from one specimen sequenced in a study of T cells in Graves' hyperthyroidism and ophthalmopathy. There were TCR beta CDR3 regions amplified from RNA transcripts. The TCR CDR3 first-round RT-PCR relied on the HTBI primer set. TCRdb processed the multiplex PCR reads anew with MiXCR; each CDR3 protein has one entry. This sample yields some 720,000 distinct CDR3 sequences, of which roughly 17% are seen a single time; under 9.5% belongs to the top ten. Sequencing was carried out using blood. Source of these receptors: a man between 18 and 29 years old with Graves' hyperthyroidism.

The rearrangement links TRBV29-1 to TRBJ1-5; D is uncertain. Looked up from germline, CDR1 is SQVTM and CDR2 is ANQGSEA. CDR3 size: 15 residues. V lost 5 bases and J lost 3, with 17 bases in between. The CDR3 DNA follows: TGCAGCGTTAGCTCAGGCCTAGGATCCAATCAGCCCCAGCATTTT. This encodes CSVSSGLGSNQPQHF.

This clonotype was observed at least ten times. This rearrangement joins TRBV30 to TRBJ1-2; D perhaps matches TRBD1 (6 bases). The CDR3 is 11 residues long. The germline V gene encodes CDR1 GTSNPN and CDR2 SVGIG (reference sequence). Trimming shortened V by 3 bases and J by 7 bases, and 9 bases separated the two germline ends. The CDR3 DNA follows: TGTGCCTGGAGGACAGGTGGTGGCTACACCTTC. Protein sequence: CAWRTGGGYTF.

The sample holds many counts of this clonotype. The rearrangement uses TRBV11-2 and TRBJ2-7, with 8 bases matching TRBD2. The germline V gene encodes CDR1 SGHAT and CDR2 FQNNGV. The ends lost 6 bases at V and 1 base at J; junction bases unmatched: 5. There are 14 residues in the CDR3. In DNA, the CDR3 is TGTGCCAGCAGTTCAAGCGGGAGATCCTACGAGCAGTACTTC. Protein sequence: CASSSSGRSYEQYF.

In its sample, this clonotype was seen many times. This sequence joins TRBV2 and TRBJ2-7; D possibly corresponds to TRBD1 (6 bases). Germline assignment: CDR1 SNHLY and CDR2 FYNNEI. The CDR3 contains 15 residues. V was clipped by 3 bases and J by 3 bases, with 15 bases between them. The CDR3 reads CASSDQGSANYEQYF. In DNA, the CDR3 is TGTGCCAGCAGTGACCAGGGGTCGGCAAACTACGAGCAGTACTTC.

This clonotype was counted many times. The chain carries TRBV12-3 or TRBV12-4 and TRBJ1-5; 10 nucleotides align to TRBD1. The CDR3 totals 15 residues. V was clipped by 5 bases and J by 6 bases; unmatched bases: 7. The CDR3, as DNA: TGTGCCAGCAGTCCGACAGGGGGCGGAGGTCAGCCCCAGCATTTT. It is translated as CASSPTGGGGQPQHF.

This clonotype has a count of ten or more. Relative to the germline gene, one junction end is altered; a read error may explain this. The chain couples TRBV6-1 to TRBJ2-2; no firm D call. The CDR3 extends over 11 amino acids. The germline CDR1 and CDR2 sequences are MNHNS and SASEGT. In DNA form, the CDR3 reads TGTGCCAGCGGTGAGGCCGGGGAGCTGTTTTTT. Encoded protein: CASGEAGELFF.